This passage covers 9 T cell receptor beta chains from one sample sequenced in a study of cytomegalovirus exposure and HLA in healthy donors. Primers included in the PCR were 60 Vbeta and 13 Jbeta primers. TCRdb keeps only in-frame clones here, not all; method: immunoSEQ multiplex PCR. The sample includes nearly 300,000 clones, just over 85% seen only once; the top ten take 4%. Sequencing used PBMCs. All receptors come from a man between 35 and 55 years old in good health and CMV-seropositive.

The V call is TRBV19, the J call TRBJ2-1; D perhaps matches TRBD1 (5 bases). The CDR3 totals 14 residues. Trimming took off 7 bases at V and 7 bases at J, with 17 bases between the two ends. Germline V CDR1 and CDR2: LNHDA, SQIVND (reference sequence). As DNA, the CDR3 is TGTGCCAGTACCCCCCACTGGGGCACGAATGAGCAGTTCTTC. Translating it yields CASTPHWGTNEQFF.

This clone was counted a few times. CDR3 in DNA: TGTGCCAGCAGCTTGATACGGGATTACGAGCAGTACTTC. Encoded protein: CASSLIRDYEQYF. The gene calls are TRBV5-6 and TRBJ2-7; TRBD2 might be the D (5 bases). This CDR3 has 13 residues. The V end lost 1 base, the J end lost 4 bases, and 9 bases lay between the germline ends. CDR1 and CDR2 (germline): SGHDT, YYEEEE.

The chain combines TRBV19 with TRBJ2-1; D is perhaps TRBD2 (6 bases). The germline gives CDR1 LNHDA, CDR2 SQIVND (reference sequence). The CDR3 is made up of 14 amino acids. V lost 7 bases and J lost 4, with 14 bases in between. For the CDR3, the DNA is TGTGCCAGTACTACGGGACTGGAATACAATGAGCAGTTCTTC. Translated: CASTTGLEYNEQFF.

The chain is built from TRBV9 and TRBJ2-7; tentative D call: TRBD1 (6 bases). CDR1 is SGDLS, CDR2 YYNGEE, per germline. This CDR3 is built from 13 residues. The V end was cut by 0 bases, the J end by 7 bases, with 11 bases between. The CDR3 DNA follows: TGTGCCAGCAGCGTAGCCCCCGACAGGGAGCAGTACTTC. Translated, it gives CASSVAPDREQYF.

V is TRBV6-1 and J is TRBJ2-5, with 10 bases lining up with TRBD1. CDR1 is MNHNS and CDR2 is SASEGT in the germline V gene. The CDR3 extends over 15 amino acids. The V and J ends lost 7 bases and 8 bases, in that order; junction bases with no gene match: 13. This CDR3 is CASTTGGTGERTQYF. The CDR3 DNA is TGTGCCAGCACCACCGGCGGGACAGGGGAAAGAACCCAGTACTTC.

J is TRBJ2-7 and V is TRBV9; TRBD1 is a possible D gene (6 bases). There are 13 residues in the CDR3. Germline CDR1 reads SGDLS; CDR2 reads YYNGEE. V lost 4 bases and J lost 3, with 11 bases in between. The CDR3 coding sequence is TGTGCCAGCAGCCCCATGGACAGCTACGAGCAGTACTTC. It is translated as CASSPMDSYEQYF. Variable domain in full (rest from reference TRBV9 and TRBJ2-7): DSGVTQTPKHLITATGQRVTLRCSPRSGDLSVYWYQQSLDQGLQFLIQYYNGEERAKGNILERFSAQQFPDLHSELNLSSLELGDSALYFCASSPMDSYEQYFGPGTRLTVT.

On this clone itself: The same CDR3 also results from other DNA sequences found in this sample. V and J are TRBV19 and TRBJ1-5, with TRBD1 matching 7 bases. Trimming cost V 6 bases and J 1 base; bases outside gene matches: 3. Looked up from germline, CDR1 is LNHDA and CDR2 is SQIVND (reference sequence). CDR3 length equals 14 residues. The CDR3 protein is CASSRQGSNQPQHF. DNA of the CDR3: TGTGCCAGTAGCCGACAGGGAAGCAATCAGCCCCAGCATTTT.

The table lists this clone with a count of one. The rearrangement links TRBV28 to TRBJ2-1, with D perhaps TRBD2 (6 bases). The germline V and J ends were trimmed by 5 bases and 10 bases, with 18 bases remaining between them. The CDR3 contains 14 residues. The germline V gene has CDR1 MDHEN and CDR2 SYDVKM. CDR3 in DNA: TGTGCCAGCAGTCGCGGGGTCACGTGGGAGGAGCAGTTCTTC. Protein sequence: CASSRGVTWEEQFF.

The genes are TRBV21-1 and TRBJ2-1; whether TRBD2, the table's D call, matches the DNA was not checked. TRBV21-1 is a known pseudogene. This CDR3 comprises 15 residues. The CDR3 region is CASSNGKGLVSEQFF. CDR3 DNA: TGTGCCAGCAGCAATGGAAAAGGACTAGTGAGTGAGCAGTTCTTC.